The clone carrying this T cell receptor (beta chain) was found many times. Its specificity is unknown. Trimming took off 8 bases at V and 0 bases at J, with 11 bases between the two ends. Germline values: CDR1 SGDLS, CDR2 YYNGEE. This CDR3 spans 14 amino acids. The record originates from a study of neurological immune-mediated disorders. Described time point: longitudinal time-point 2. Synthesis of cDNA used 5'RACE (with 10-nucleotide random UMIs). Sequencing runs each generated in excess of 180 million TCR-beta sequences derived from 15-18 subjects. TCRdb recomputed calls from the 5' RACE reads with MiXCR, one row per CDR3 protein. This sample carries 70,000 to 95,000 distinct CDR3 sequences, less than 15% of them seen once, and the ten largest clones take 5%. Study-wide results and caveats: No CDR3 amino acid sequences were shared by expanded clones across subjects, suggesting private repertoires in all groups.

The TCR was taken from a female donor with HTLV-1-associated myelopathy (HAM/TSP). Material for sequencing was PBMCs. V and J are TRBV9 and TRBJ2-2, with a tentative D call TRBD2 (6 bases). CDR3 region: CASSGTSNTGELFF. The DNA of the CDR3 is TGTGCCAGTTCCGGGACTTCGAACACCGGGGAGCTGTTTTTT.